Here is one T cell receptor beta chain with its context. TCRdb's table, derived via immunoSEQ multiplex PCR, lists solely in-frame clones and lacks some. Here the sample spans approximately 33,000 clones, 60% to 80% being singletons. These data originate in a study of cytotoxic CD8 clonotypes in ibrutinib-treated CLL. This CDR3 is built from 17 residues. The junction had 6 bases not matched to a gene; V was cut back by 1 base and J by 0 bases. The germline V gene has CDR1 SGHVS and CDR2 FQNEAQ. The source is a human donor with chronic lymphocytic leukemia. The source material was PBMCs, sampled before ibrutinib treatment. The chain has TRBV7-8 and TRBJ1-5, with 7 nucleotides matching TRBD1. The CDR3 is CASSLVPRQGSNQPQHF. For the CDR3, the DNA is TGTGCCAGCAGCTTAGTCCCGAGACAGGGTAGCAATCAGCCCCAGCATTTT.